These 5 T cell receptor beta chains were sequenced from one sample in a study of PD-L1 blockade in urothelial cancer (dated by TCRdb to about 2017). Receptors were amplified or captured by the immunoSEQ multiplex PCR assay. TCRdb stores this immuneACCESS table with in-frame sequences only. Part of the clones is absent; in the studies checked, under half of the shortfall reflects unresolved V genes, and no reason is known for the rest. The sample records fewer than 65,000 clones, approximately 75% of which are singletons. Of the sample, about 1.6% falls within the top ten clones. The sample's time point label, decoded: pretreatment peripheral blood. The sample consisted of PBMCs, taken around atezolizumab (anti-PD-L1) treatment. These receptors all stem from a man aged 65 to 79 with urothelial cancer.

The chain has TRBV6-4 and TRBJ2-3; 8 positions match TRBD2. The CDR3 spans 15 residues. Germline loops: CDR1 MRHNA, CDR2 SNTAGT. The V gene end was trimmed by 5 bases and the J gene end by 3 bases; junction bases not matched to a gene: 7. The CDR3 loop reads CASSKAGVGTDTQYF. In nucleotides, the CDR3 is TGTGCCAGCAGTAAAGCGGGAGTCGGTACAGATACGCAGTATTTT.

This clone was counted a few times. The gene calls are TRBV4-2 and TRBJ2-7, with 9 bases that match TRBD2. Trimming cost V 4 bases and J 2 bases; bases outside gene matches: 6. From germline, CDR1 is LGHNA and CDR2 YNFKEQ. The CDR3 totals 15 residues. CDR3 amino acids: CASSPGTSMPYEQYF. CDR3 nucleotides: TGTGCCAGCAGCCCAGGGACTAGCATGCCCTACGAGCAGTACTTC.

This chain links TRBV9 with TRBJ1-1, with 8 positions matching TRBD1. The CDR3 is made up of 14 amino acids. The V and J ends lost 3 bases and 5 bases, in that order; junction bases with no gene match: 6. The germline V gene encodes CDR1 SGDLS and CDR2 YYNGEE. The CDR3 is CASSEQGGGTEAFF. The DNA of the CDR3 is TGTGCCAGCAGCGAACAGGGGGGAGGTACTGAAGCTTTCTTT.

V gene TRBV5-1 combines with J gene TRBJ1-1; D remains ambiguous. From germline, CDR1 is SGHRS and CDR2 YFSETQ. The V end was cut by 2 bases, the J end by 1 base, with 12 bases between. This CDR3 region has 15 residues. The CDR3 DNA follows: TGCGCCAGCAGCTTAATCCCAGGAGGGAACACTGAAGCTTTCTTT. Translated, it gives CASSLIPGGNTEAFF.

The chain is built from TRBV5-1 and TRBJ2-2; D gene ambiguous. V dropped 0 bases and J dropped 5 bases, with 8 bases sitting between them. The CDR3 covers 14 residues. The germline gives CDR1 SGHRS, CDR2 YFSETQ. The CDR3, as DNA: TGCGCCAGCAGCTTGGACCCCGGTACCGGGGAGCTGTTTTTT. Translating it yields CASSLDPGTGELFF.